What follows are 3 T cell receptor beta chains derived from one specimen sequenced in a study of human T cells and chemical hapten exposure. Using its own MiXCR run on the RACE reads, TCRdb lists one record per CDR3 protein. The sample records 180,000 or so distinct CDR3 sequences, 25% to 35% being singletons. Specified time point: pre-sensitization, week 0. Treatment reported: therapeutic diphenylcyclopropenone sensitization with weekly scalp DPC. Sequencing was performed on whole blood, taken in connection with sensitization to the hapten diphenylcyclopropenone (DPC). Receptors were obtained from a woman aged 30 to 39 with alopecia areata. Some clones in this sample may be carry-over from other donors' samples.

V gene TRBV10-3 combines with J gene TRBJ2-3; D is tentatively TRBD1 or TRBD2 (5 bases each). V shed 6 bases and J shed 2 bases, with 9 bases lying between them. CDR1 and CDR2 from the germline V gene are ENHRY and SYGVKD. The CDR3 contains 13 residues. CDR3 sequence: CAISLGTTDTQYF. The CDR3 nucleotides read TGTGCCATCAGCCTCGGGACCACAGATACGCAGTATTTT.

This chain joins TRBV7-2 and TRBJ2-1; 9 positions match TRBD2. Germline CDR1 SGHTA, CDR2 FQGNSA. The CDR3 contains 14 residues. Trimming cost V 5 bases and J 9 bases; bases outside gene matches: 8. This chain's CDR3 is CASSTAGTSIEQFF. DNA of the CDR3: TGTGCCAGCAGCACCGCCGGGACTAGCATTGAGCAGTTCTTC.

This clonotype was seen a handful of times. The V and J genes are TRBV6-2 or TRBV6-3 and TRBJ2-5, with TRBD2 identical over 7 bases. V lost 8 bases, J lost 0 bases, and 6 bases stayed unmatched. The germline V gene has CDR1 MNHEY and CDR2 SVGEGT. The CDR3 spans 14 residues. The CDR3 sequence: CASVGAGYQETQYF. In DNA, the CDR3 is TGTGCCAGCGTGGGAGCGGGGTACCAAGAGACCCAGTACTTC.